Sequencing of this T cell receptor beta chain was carried out in a study of CD8 T cells in ankylosing spondylitis. The V gene lost 4 bases and the J gene lost 9 bases, with 11 bases spanning the gap. CDR3 length: 12 residues. In germline, CDR1 is SGHDT, CDR2 YYEEEE. About this clonotype: The antigen is undetermined.

General observations from the study: Reactive arthritis synovial fluid and blood previously showed some of these motif variants. Clones linked with disease were CD8+ and fairly uncommon in the peripheral blood. One TCR beta motif, made up of under ten highly homologous variants, appeared characteristic of ankylosing spondylitis blood.

Quantitative 5'-RACE was performed with molecular barcodes, and it yielded the TCR beta libraries. TCRdb reanalysed the 5' RACE reads using MiXCR and keeps one entry per CDR3 protein. This table holds some 400,000 distinct CDR3 sequences, 20% to 25% found once. Specimen: blood, either unsorted or a sorted T cell fraction (not recorded which). The sequence was collected from a male donor with ankylosing spondylitis. The chain uses TRBV5-6 and TRBJ1-5; no clear D gene. The CDR3 sequence: CASSAPTGPQHF. DNA of the CDR3: TGTGCCAGCAGCGCCCCAACTGGGCCCCAGCATTTT.